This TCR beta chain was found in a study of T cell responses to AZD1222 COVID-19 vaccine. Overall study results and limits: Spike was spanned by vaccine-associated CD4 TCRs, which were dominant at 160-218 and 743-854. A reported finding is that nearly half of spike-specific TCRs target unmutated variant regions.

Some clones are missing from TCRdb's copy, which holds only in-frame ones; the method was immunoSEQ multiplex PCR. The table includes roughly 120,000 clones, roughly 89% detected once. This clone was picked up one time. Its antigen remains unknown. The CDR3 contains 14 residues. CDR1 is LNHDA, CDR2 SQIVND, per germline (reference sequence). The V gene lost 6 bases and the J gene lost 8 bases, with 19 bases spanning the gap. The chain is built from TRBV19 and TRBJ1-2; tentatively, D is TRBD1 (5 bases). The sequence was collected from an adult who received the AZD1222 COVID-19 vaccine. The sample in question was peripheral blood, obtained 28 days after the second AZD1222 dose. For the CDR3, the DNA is TGTGCCAGTAGCCCCGCCGGGGGTTCGGGCGGCTACACCTTC. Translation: CASSPAGGSGGYTF.